Shown below are 29 T cell receptor beta chains from a single sample sequenced in a study of T cells in Graves' hyperthyroidism and ophthalmopathy. Template material for amplifying TCR beta CDR3 regions consisted of RNA transcripts. The HTBI primer set drove a first-round RT-PCR of the TCR CDR3. TCRdb re-called the multiplex PCR reads with MiXCR, one entry per CDR3 protein. In the table there are 460,000 or so distinct CDR3 sequences, about an eighth of which are singletons. Sequencing input: blood. Receptors were obtained from a woman younger than 35 with Graves' hyperthyroidism.

As for this clonotype: A much larger clone lies one base from this, so it may be a read error. V gene TRBV3-1 combines with J gene TRBJ2-7, with 7 bases lining up with TRBD1. Germline loops: CDR1 LGHDT, CDR2 YNNKEL (reference sequence). The CDR3 spans 14 residues. The CDR3 DNA is TGTGCCTGCAGCCAAGACCGACAGGGTTACGAGCAGTACTTC. Its protein product is CACSQDRQGYEQYF.

At least ten counts were recorded for this clonotype. This chain joins TRBV12-5 and TRBJ2-5; the match to TRBD2 covers 8 bases. The V gene's germline CDR1 is LGHNT and CDR2 FRNRAP. V was pared by 5 bases and J by 4 bases, with 18 bases of the junction left unmatched. This CDR3 has 18 amino acids. DNA of the CDR3: TGTGCTAGTGGTACGGGGTTCTCCTCAGCGGGAGCTGGAGAGACCCAGTACTTC. It translates to CASGTGFSSAGAGETQYF.

This clonotype was detected many times. J is TRBJ2-1 and V is TRBV29-1, with TRBD2 matching over 9 bases. Germline assignment: CDR1 SQVTM and CDR2 ANQGSEA. V lost 6 bases, J lost 0 bases, and 9 bases stayed unmatched. This CDR3 has 16 amino acids. The CDR3 nucleotides read TGCAGCGTCGTACCGACTAGCGGAATCTCCTACAATGAGCAGTTCTTC. Protein: CSVVPTSGISYNEQFF.

In its sample, this clonotype was seen many times. This chain uses TRBV20-1 with TRBJ2-7, with 9 nucleotides matching TRBD2. The CDR3 extends over 14 amino acids. With V trimmed by 6 bases and J by 4 bases, 10 bases remained unmatched. Looked up from germline, CDR1 is DFQATT and CDR2 is SNEGSKA (reference sequence). The CDR3 region is CSAIRTSEIYEQYF. The CDR3 nucleotides read TGCAGTGCGATTCGGACTAGCGAAATATACGAGCAGTACTTC.

This clonotype was counted only a few times. This chain joins TRBV20-1 and TRBJ1-5; D might be TRBD1 (6 bases). Germline V gene lookup returns CDR1 DFQATT and CDR2 SNEGSKA (reference sequence). This CDR3 has 13 residues. Trimming removed 5 bases from V and 6 bases from J, with 14 bases in between. The CDR3 sequence is CSADTGRSQPQHF. CDR3 in DNA: TGCAGTGCTGACACAGGGAGGAGTCAGCCCCAGCATTTT.

There are many counts of this clonotype. The rearrangement uses TRBV7-3 and TRBJ2-2, with a tentative D call TRBD2 (5 bases). The ends were cut back, 5 bases at V and 6 bases at J, with 13 bases in the middle. The CDR3 is made up of 14 amino acids. The germline CDR1 and CDR2 sequences are SGHTA and FQGTGA. The CDR3 loop is CASSPGGVPGELFF. CDR3 nucleotides: TGTGCCAGCAGCCCCGGAGGAGTACCCGGGGAGCTGTTTTTT.

In this sample, this clonotype turned up many times. A read error may produce the germline difference seen at one junction end. The chain combines TRBV12-3 or TRBV12-4 with TRBJ1-5; D not resolved. The CDR3 runs 13 residues. The CDR3 region has the DNA TGTGCCAGCAGTTTAGCCGGGAGTCAGGCCCAGCATTTT. Translated: CASSLAGSQAQHF.

This clonotype was recorded many times. The gene calls are TRBV13 and TRBJ2-7; 8 nucleotides match TRBD1. V trimming: 5 bases; J trimming: 3 bases; junction bases outside the gene matches: 3. This CDR3 has 13 amino acids. CDR1 and CDR2 (germline): PRHDT, FYEKMQ (reference sequence). CDR3 amino acids: CASSPGQDYEQYV. The CDR3 DNA follows: TGTGCCAGCAGCCCGGGACAGGACTACGAGCAGTACGTC.

This clonotype was detected only a few times. This sequence joins TRBV7-9 and TRBJ1-4, with D possibly TRBD1 on 5 matching bases. V was trimmed by 4 bases and J by 7 bases, leaving 16 bases between them. Germline V gene data show CDR1 as SEHNR and CDR2 as FQNEAQ (reference sequence). There are 15 residues in the CDR3. The CDR3, as DNA: TGTGCCAGCAGCTCACTACAGGTCGAGAGTGAAAAACTGTTTTTT. Residues: CASSSLQVESEKLFF.

The genes are TRBV18 and TRBJ1-3, with a weak D call TRBD1 (5 bases). Germline V gives CDR1 KGHSH, CDR2 LQKENI. V lost 3 bases and J lost 6, with 15 bases in between. The CDR3 totals 15 residues. In DNA, the CDR3 is TGTGCCAGCTCACCCTCGGGGGAGGGCGCAAACACCATATATTTT. Its protein is CASSPSGEGANTIYF.

This clonotype came up many times. The CDR3 nucleotides read TGTGCCAGCAGTGAAGTCAGGGATGAGCAGTTCTTC. Translated: CASSEVRDEQFF. V usage is TRBV2 and J usage is TRBJ2-1; tentative D call: TRBD1 (5 bases). Trimming took 1 base from V and 8 from J, leaving 6 bases between them. The CDR3 spans 12 residues. The germline CDR1 and CDR2 sequences are SNHLY and FYNNEI.

This clonotype has ten or more counts. The V call is TRBV6-2 or TRBV6-3, the J call TRBJ1-2, with 10 positions matching TRBD1. After removal of 2 bases from V and 6 bases from J, the junction contained 6 bases not matched to a gene. The CDR3 consists of 15 residues. Germline V lookup: CDR1 MNHEY, CDR2 SVGEGT. The CDR3 nucleotides read TGTGCCAGCAGTTACCTCCTGACAGGGGGCGATGGCTACACCTTC. This encodes CASSYLLTGGDGYTF.

The V gene is TRBV30, the J gene TRBJ2-1; 8 nucleotides align to TRBD2. The CDR3 runs to 12 residues. Germline V gene sequence: CDR1 GTSNPN, CDR2 SVGIG (reference sequence). V lost 7 bases and J lost 8; bases outside the gene matches: 7. The CDR3, as DNA: TGTGCCTCCGGGGGGGGGGTCGATGAGCAGTTCTTC. Protein sequence: CASGGGVDEQFF.

There are many counts of this clonotype. The CDR3 spells CASRETSGRGNIQYF. DNA for the CDR3: TGTGCCAGCAGGGAGACTAGCGGGAGAGGGAACATTCAGTACTTC. The chain recombines TRBV12-3 or TRBV12-4 with TRBJ2-4, with TRBD2 matching 12 bases. The CDR3 consists of 15 residues. V lost 6 bases, J lost 7 bases, and 7 bases stayed unmatched.

This clonotype was counted ten times or more. The chain joins TRBV27 to TRBJ2-1, with D possibly matching TRBD2 (5 bases). V was clipped by 6 bases and J by 7 bases, with 13 bases between them. The V gene's germline CDR1 is MNHEY and CDR2 SMNVEV (reference sequence). The CDR3 extends over 13 amino acids. CDR3 sequence: CASREGGRNEQFF. The CDR3 DNA reads as TGTGCCAGCAGAGAGGGCGGGCGGAATGAGCAGTTCTTC.

As for this clonotype: This may arise from a read error, as a much more abundant clone is one base away. J is TRBJ2-3 and V is TRBV6-1; 7 bases line up with TRBD2. Germline assignment: CDR1 MNHNS and CDR2 SASEGT. Germline trimming cut 10 bases from V and 4 bases from J; bases unmatched to any gene: 11. This CDR3 comprises 14 residues. The chain's CDR3 is CATRRGGSPDTQYF. The CDR3 coding sequence is TGTGCCACCAGGAGGGGCGGGAGTCCAGATACGCAGTATTTT.

This CDR3 is CASSQAQGALEQYF. The CDR3 nucleotides are TGCGCCAGCAGCCAAGCCCAGGGGGCATTGGAGCAGTACTTC. This chain connects TRBV4-1 to TRBJ2-7; 8 bases map to TRBD1. Germline V gene data show CDR1 as MGHRA and CDR2 as YSYEKL. The CDR3 runs 14 residues. V shed 1 base, J shed 7 bases, and the junction held 6 bases outside the gene matches.

This clonotype was observed many times. V usage is TRBV2 and J usage is TRBJ2-6; D is undetermined. There are 15 residues in the CDR3. With 2 bases removed from V and 0 bases from J, the gap between germline ends came to 5 bases. Germline V gene lookup returns CDR1 SNHLY and CDR2 FYNNEI. The CDR3 loop reads CASSETISGANVLTF. The DNA for the CDR3 is TGTGCCAGCAGTGAAACGATCTCTGGGGCCAACGTCCTGACTTTC.

This clonotype showed up many times. This chain connects TRBV20-1 to TRBJ2-7; D is uncertain. Germline assignment: CDR1 DFQATT and CDR2 SNEGSKA (reference sequence). This CDR3 contains 12 residues. Trimming took 1 base from V and 0 from J, leaving 4 bases between them. The CDR3 region has the DNA TGCAGTGCTAGAGCATCCTCCTACGAGCAGTACGTC. Its protein product is CSARASSYEQYV.

This clonotype came up a few times. The chain uses TRBV6-1 and TRBJ1-3; D remains unclear. This CDR3 is 14 amino acids long. The germline gives CDR1 MNHNS, CDR2 SASEGT. Trimming removed 5 bases at V and 8 bases at J, with 16 bases between. CDR3 in amino acids: CASSLKRAWDTIYF. The CDR3 nucleotides are TGTGCCAGCAGTCTAAAAAGGGCTTGGGACACCATATATTTT.

This clonotype was seen at least ten times. The CDR3 here is CASSFGQVLYEQYF. CDR3 coding DNA: TGTGCCAGCAGCTTCGGGCAGGTCCTCTACGAGCAGTACTTC. The chain is built from TRBV5-5 and TRBJ2-7; D uncertain. Per the germline V gene, CDR1 is SGHKS and CDR2 is YYEKEE (reference sequence). The CDR3 is 14 residues long. Trimming removed 2 bases at V and 3 bases at J, with 12 bases between. The full variable domain, its missing parts supplied by reference TRBV5-5 and TRBJ2-7, is DAGVTQSPTHLIKTRGQQVTLRCSPISGHKSVSWYQQVLGQGPQFIFQYYEKEERGRGNFPDRFSARQFPNYSSELNVNALLLGDSALYLCASSFGQVLYEQYFGPGTRLTVT.

This clonotype was picked up many times. V is TRBV6-1 and J is TRBJ1-1; D is ambiguous. Trimming stripped 5 bases from V and 3 bases from J, with 7 bases between. This CDR3 is 12 amino acids long. The germline gives CDR1 MNHNS, CDR2 SASEGT. This chain's CDR3 is CASSYPDTEAFF. The CDR3 coding sequence is TGTGCCAGCAGTTATCCGGACACTGAAGCTTTCTTT.

This clonotype was seen many times. This chain links TRBV3-1 with TRBJ2-6; TRBD1 matches at 7 bases. Germline V lookup: CDR1 LGHDT, CDR2 YNNKEL (reference sequence). The CDR3 is made up of 16 amino acids. V shed 1 base and J 2 bases; nucleotides not matched to a gene: 2. CDR3 protein: CASSQGTGAGANVLTF. As DNA, the CDR3 is TGTGCCAGCAGCCAAGGTACAGGGGCTGGGGCCAACGTCCTGACTTTC. Full variable domain (remainder filled in from reference TRBV3-1 and TRBJ2-6): DTAVSQTPKYLVTQMGNDKSIKCEQNLGHDTMYWYKQDSKKFLKIMFSYNNKELIINETVPNRFSPKSPDKAHLNLHINSLELGDSAVYFCASSQGTGAGANVLTFGAGSRLTVL.

This clonotype occurred a few times. V gene TRBV7-2 combines with J gene TRBJ1-4; a possible D gene is TRBD1 (6 bases). Germline CDR1 reads SGHTA; CDR2 reads FQGNSA. V lost 4 bases to trimming and J lost 3 bases, with 12 bases between them. The CDR3 is 15 amino acids. The CDR3 DNA follows: TGTGCCAGCAGCTCGGTACAGGGTCCTAATGAAAAACTGTTTTTT. Translation gives CASSSVQGPNEKLFF.

This clonotype was detected only a few times. This chain links TRBV3-1 with TRBJ2-1, with 9 bases aligning to TRBD2. V lost 5 bases and J lost 10; bases outside the gene matches: 15. CDR1 and CDR2 from the germline V gene are LGHDT and YNNKEL (reference sequence). The CDR3 extends over 16 amino acids. The CDR3 region has the DNA TGTGCCAGCAGCTTGGAGACTAGCGGACGAGGGTTCGAGCAGTTCTTC. Amino acid sequence: CASSLETSGRGFEQFF.

This clonotype was seen ten or more times. The V and J genes are TRBV11-2 and TRBJ1-3; D might be TRBD1 (5 bases). Looked up from germline, CDR1 is SGHAT and CDR2 is FQNNGV. The CDR3 length is 14 residues. The germline V and J ends were trimmed by 8 bases and 2 bases, with 13 bases remaining between them. The CDR3 protein is CASVPWGTGNTIYF. In DNA, the CDR3 is TGTGCCAGCGTACCGTGGGGGACTGGAAACACCATATATTTT.

This clonotype was seen at least ten times. The J gene is TRBJ2-7, the V gene TRBV19; TRBD2 aligns across 8 bases. Germline CDR1 is LNHDA and CDR2 is SQIVND (reference sequence). V was pared by 4 bases and J by 3 bases, with 5 bases of the junction left unmatched. The CDR3 loop spans 14 amino acids. CDR3 in amino acids: CASSKQAGDYEQYF. The CDR3, as DNA: TGTGCCAGTAGTAAACAAGCGGGAGACTACGAGCAGTACTTC. The full variable domain, rest sourced from reference TRBV19 and TRBJ2-7, is DGGITQSPKYLFRKEGQNVTLSCEQNLNHDAMYWYRQDPGQGLRLIYYSQIVNDFQKGDIAEGYSVSREKKESFPLTVTSAQKNPTAFYLCASSKQAGDYEQYFGPGTRLTVT.

In this sample, this clonotype turned up a few times. The chain has TRBV7-3 and TRBJ2-3; D is possibly TRBD2 (6 bases). CDR1 is SGHTA and CDR2 is FQGTGA in the germline V gene. Deletions cut 2 bases from V and 11 bases from J, with 14 bases between. The CDR3 runs 13 residues. The CDR3 coding sequence is TGTGCCAGCAGCTTATCGGGGACTCCAGAGCAGTATTTT. It encodes CASSLSGTPEQYF.

This clonotype showed up just a few times. The chain combines TRBV4-1 with TRBJ2-2; 9 bases agree with TRBD1. This CDR3 spans 21 amino acids. Per the germline V gene, CDR1 is MGHRA and CDR2 is YSYEKL. J gave up 6 bases and V 0 bases, and 20 bases lay outside the gene matches. Written as DNA, the CDR3 is TGCGCCAGCAGCCAAGATCGTGACAGGGGGGGATACCGTGGGGACCCCGGGGAGCTGTTTTTT. Translation gives CASSQDRDRGGYRGDPGELFF.